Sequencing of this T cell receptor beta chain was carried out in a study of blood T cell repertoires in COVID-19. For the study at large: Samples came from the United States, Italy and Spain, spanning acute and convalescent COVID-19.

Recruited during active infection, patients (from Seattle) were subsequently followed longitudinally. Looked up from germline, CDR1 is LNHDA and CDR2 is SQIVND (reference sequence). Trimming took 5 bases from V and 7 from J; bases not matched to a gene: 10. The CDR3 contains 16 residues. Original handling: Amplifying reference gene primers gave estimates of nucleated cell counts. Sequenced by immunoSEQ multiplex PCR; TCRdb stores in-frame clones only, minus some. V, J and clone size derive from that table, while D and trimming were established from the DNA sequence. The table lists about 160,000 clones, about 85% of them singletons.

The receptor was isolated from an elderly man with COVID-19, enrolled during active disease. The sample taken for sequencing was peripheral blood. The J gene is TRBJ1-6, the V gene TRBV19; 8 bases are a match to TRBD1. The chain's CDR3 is CASSPLQGVGNSPLHF. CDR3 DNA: TGTGCCAGTAGTCCGCTACAGGGGGTAGGGAATTCACCCCTCCACTTT.